The present entry profiles one T cell receptor beta chain with its context. Its antigen is undetermined. These data belong to a study of radiation and T cells in renal cell carcinoma. Study-level background: Nephrectomy followed 15 Gy stereotactic body radiation by 4 weeks.

Clones were sequenced by immunoSEQ multiplex PCR, and TCRdb holds only the in-frame ones, with some missing. The sample has about 150,000 clones, roughly 87% seen once. Regarding time point: blood 2 weeks post-SBRT. As to treatment: 15 Gy SBRT to primary tumor, nephrectomy 4 weeks later. After SBRT, blood was collected at 2 and 4 weeks, plus baseline. Study results and caveats: In blood, top tumor clones expanded by 2 weeks, shrinking by 4. Baseline intratumoral clonotype presence is unknown without pretreatment biopsies.

The CDR3 contains 13 residues. Germline assignment: CDR1 LNHDA and CDR2 SQIVND (reference sequence). Trimming at V came to 8 bases and at J to 9 bases, leaving 9 bases not matched to a gene. This sequence originates from a woman aged 50 to 65 with renal cell carcinoma. This chain uses TRBV19 with TRBJ2-1, with 8 positions matching TRBD1. The starting material was blood, obtained from a patient whose treatment included radiotherapy and nephrectomy. This CDR3 is CASLDRVGSEQFF. Written as DNA, the CDR3 is TGTGCCAGTTTGGACAGGGTAGGTTCTGAGCAGTTCTTC.